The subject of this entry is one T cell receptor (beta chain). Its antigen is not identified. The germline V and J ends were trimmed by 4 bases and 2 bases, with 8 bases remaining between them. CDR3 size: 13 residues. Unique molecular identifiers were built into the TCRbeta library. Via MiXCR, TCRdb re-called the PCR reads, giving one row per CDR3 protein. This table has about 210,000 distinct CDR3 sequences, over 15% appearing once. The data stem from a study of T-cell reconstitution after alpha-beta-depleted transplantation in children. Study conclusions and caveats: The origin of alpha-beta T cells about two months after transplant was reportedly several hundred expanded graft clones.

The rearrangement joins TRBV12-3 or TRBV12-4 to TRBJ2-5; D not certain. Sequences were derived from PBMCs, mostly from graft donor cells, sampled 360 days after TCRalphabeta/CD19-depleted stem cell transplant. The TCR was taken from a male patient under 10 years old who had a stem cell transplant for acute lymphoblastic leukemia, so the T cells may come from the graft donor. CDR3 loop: CASSWEPQETQYF. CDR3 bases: TGTGCCAGCAGTTGGGAACCTCAAGAGACCCAGTACTTC.